The following is a T cell receptor (beta chain) sequence with its context. Germline loops: CDR1 MNHNY, CDR2 SVGAGI (reference sequence). This CDR3 has 13 residues. V was pared by 11 bases and J by 5 bases, with 5 bases of the junction left unmatched. The data derive from a study of type 1 regulatory T cells. Whole-study context: T-allo10 is an in vitro-generated, Tr1-enriched CD4 T cell product specific for alloantigen.

From the reads, TCRdb called clonotypes with MiXCR, one entry per CDR3 protein. The profile shows approximately 97,000 distinct CDR3 sequences, roughly 31% of them singletons. This TCR was recovered from a human donor in good health. The chain is built from TRBV6-6 and TRBJ2-2; the match to TRBD1 covers 10 bases. Input material: CD4+ T cells, either the whole sample or a sorted fraction (not recorded which). The chain's CDR3 is CAATGQGTGELFF. CDR3 in DNA: TGTGCCGCGACGGGACAGGGGACCGGGGAGCTGTTTTTT.